Shown below are 24 T cell receptor beta chains from a single sample sequenced in a study of shared clonotypes between healthy human individuals. Measured with immunoSEQ multiplex PCR; TCRdb has only the in-frame clones, and not every one. The sample consists of approximately 500,000 clones, roughly 80% of them appearing once. The specimen was PBMCs. These receptors all stem from a woman aged 40-49 years in good health. Some clones in this sample may be carry-over from other donors' samples.

V is TRBV11-2 and J is TRBJ2-1; unclear D gene. The germline CDR1 and CDR2 sequences are SGHAT and FQNNGV. Trimming shortened V by 2 bases and J by 4 bases, and 9 bases separated the two germline ends. The CDR3 is made up of 14 amino acids. The CDR3 region has the DNA TGTGCCAGCAGCTTAACAGTAGATTACAATGAGCAGTTCTTC. It specifies CASSLTVDYNEQFF.

J is TRBJ1-1 and V is TRBV2; D unclear. The CDR3 totals 13 residues. Looked up from germline, CDR1 is SNHLY and CDR2 is FYNNEI. Trimming removed 6 bases from V and 1 base from J, with 9 bases in between. The CDR3 protein is CASRREGNTEAFF. The CDR3, as DNA: TGTGCCAGCAGGAGGGAGGGGAACACTGAAGCTTTCTTT.

The V call is TRBV29-1, the J call TRBJ2-3; D gene uncertain. The CDR3 runs 14 residues. V lost 6 bases and J lost 1, with 14 bases in between. Germline lookup yields CDR1 SQVTM and CDR2 ANQGSEA. CDR3 coding DNA: TGCAGCGTGCCCTACGAGCCCCGCACAGATACGCAGTATTTT. As protein: CSVPYEPRTDTQYF.

This clone was found many times. The gene calls are TRBV19 and TRBJ2-2, with no clear D. Trimming shortened V by 3 bases and J by 1 base, and 3 bases separated the two germline ends. CDR3 size: 13 residues. Germline V CDR1 and CDR2: LNHDA, SQIVND (reference sequence). The CDR3 DNA reads as TGTGCCAGTAGTATGTGGAACACCGGGGAGCTGTTTTTT. This codes for CASSMWNTGELFF.

This clone was seen a few times. The chain joins TRBV6-5 to TRBJ2-7; 11 nucleotides line up with TRBD2. The junction had 5 bases not matched to a gene; V was cut back by 4 bases and J by 3 bases. The CDR3 runs 15 residues. Germline V gene sequence: CDR1 MNHEY, CDR2 SVGAGI. CDR3 sequence (DNA): TGTGCCAGCAGTTCCTTCACTAGCGGGAGCTACGAGCAGTACTTC. Its translation: CASSSFTSGSYEQYF.

With regard to this clone: This likely came from a read error, as a far larger clone is one base away. The conserved final phenylalanine or tryptophan is absent from the CDR3, which likely points to a read error. This chain links TRBV29-1 with TRBJ2-7; 9 nucleotides align to TRBD1. Germline trimming cut 7 bases from V and 5 bases from J; bases unmatched to any gene: 9. The germline V gene has CDR1 SQVTM and CDR2 ANQGSEA. This CDR3 is 13 amino acids long. The CDR3 DNA is TGCAGCGCGACGGGACAGGGAGGGCACGAGCAGTACTTA. The encoded protein is CSATGQGGHEQYL.

This rearrangement joins TRBV30 to TRBJ2-5, with D perhaps being TRBD1 or TRBD2 (6 bases each). Germline-derived CDR1 and CDR2 are GTSNPN and SVGIG (reference sequence). The V end lost 1 base, the J end lost 5 bases, and 14 bases lay between the germline ends. The CDR3 is 14 amino acids. CDR3 protein: CAWSGKGGRETQYF. The CDR3 DNA reads as TGTGCCTGGAGTGGAAAGGGGGGTCGGGAGACCCAGTACTTC.

The chain combines TRBV7-9 with TRBJ2-1, with D unclear. Trimming took off 1 base at V and 4 bases at J, with 8 bases between the two ends. CDR1 is SEHNR, CDR2 FQNEAQ, per germline (reference sequence). CDR3 length equals 14 residues. CDR3 coding DNA: TGTGCCAGCAGCTTAGTCGCGTTATACAATGAGCAGTTCTTC. Protein product: CASSLVALYNEQFF.

About this clone: A far more abundant clone sits one base away, making this likely a read error. This specimen includes other DNA sequences encoding the same CDR3. The chain joins TRBV19 to TRBJ1-2, with TRBD1 as a possible D gene (6 bases). CDR1 is LNHDA and CDR2 is SQIVND in the germline V gene (reference sequence). The length of the CDR3 is 15 residues. The CDR3 region is CASSPQGGKGYGYTF. In DNA, the CDR3 is TGTGCCAGTAGTCCACAAGGGGGAAAGGGCTATGGCTATACCTTC.

The chain joins TRBV7-8 to TRBJ2-7; 7 nucleotides match TRBD1. The CDR3 covers 15 residues. Germline assignment: CDR1 SGHVS and CDR2 FQNEAQ. J gave up 2 bases and V 2 bases, and 6 bases lay outside the gene matches. CDR3 DNA sequence: TGTGCCAGCAGCTTATTTAGGGACAGACCCTACGAGCAGTACTTC. Translation: CASSLFRDRPYEQYF. Full variable domain (remainder filled in from reference TRBV7-8 and TRBJ2-7): GAGVSQSPRYKVAKRGQDVALRCDPISGHVSLFWYQQALGQGPEFLTYFQNEAQLDKSGLPSDRFFAERPEGSVSTLKIQRTQQEDSAVYLCASSLFRDRPYEQYFGPGTRLTVT.

With respect to this clone: The likely explanation is a read error, given a far larger clone one base away. Other DNA sequences from this sample encode an identical CDR3 as well. The chain uses TRBV29-1 and TRBJ1-2, with D unresolved. CDR3 length equals 14 residues. The V end was cut by 4 bases, the J end by 4 bases, with 16 bases between. CDR1 is SQVTM and CDR2 is ANQGSEA in the germline V gene. The CDR3 sequence is CSVVSGDMGYGYTF. As DNA, the CDR3 is TGCAGCGTTGTGAGCGGAGATATGGGCTATGGCTACACCTTC.

V is TRBV5-1 and J is TRBJ2-1, with 8 bases matching TRBD2. The CDR3 totals 15 residues. Germline values: CDR1 SGHRS, CDR2 YFSETQ. V gave up 4 bases and J gave up 5 bases; unmatched junction bases: 8. The DNA for the CDR3 is TGCGCCAGCAGCCCGAATAGCGGGGCTGACAATGAGCAGTTCTTC. Protein: CASSPNSGADNEQFF. Full variable domain (outside the CDR3, taken from reference TRBV5-1 and TRBJ2-1): KAGVTQTPRYLIKTRGQQVTLSCSPISGHRSVSWYQQTPGQGLQFLFEYFSETQRNKGNFPGRFSGRQFSNSRSEMNVSTLELGDSALYLCASSPNSGADNEQFFGPGTRLTVL.

With respect to this clone: A far larger clone differs by one base, so this is likely a read error. The same CDR3 is also encoded by other DNA sequences in this sample. This rearrangement joins TRBV29-1 to TRBJ2-7; 9 bases are a match to TRBD1. Trimming took 6 bases from V and 7 from J; bases not matched to a gene: 13. Per germline, CDR1 SQVTM and CDR2 ANQGSEA. This CDR3 comprises 14 residues. CDR3 in amino acids: CSVQIPGQGHEQYF. The CDR3 nucleotides are TGCAGCGTCCAAATACCGGGACAGGGTCATGAGCAGTACTTC.

This clone was seen a few times. The chain uses TRBV9 and TRBJ1-1; D is ambiguous. V was trimmed by 1 base and J by 5 bases, leaving 18 bases between them. This CDR3 is 16 amino acids long. Germline CDR1 SGDLS, CDR2 YYNGEE. CDR3 in amino acids: CASSVNPSKGSTEAFF. CDR3 coding DNA: TGTGCCAGCAGCGTAAACCCCTCGAAGGGATCAACTGAAGCTTTCTTT.

The rearrangement joins TRBV7-2 to TRBJ2-2; 7 bases agree with TRBD2. This CDR3 spans 15 amino acids. CDR1 is SGHTA and CDR2 is FQGNSA in the germline V gene. The V and J ends lost 0 bases and 4 bases, in that order; junction bases with no gene match: 2. The CDR3: CASSLAIAGTGELFF. The DNA for the CDR3 is TGTGCCAGCAGCTTAGCAATAGCGGGCACCGGGGAGCTGTTTTTT.

This clone appeared once. The V and J genes are TRBV5-1 and TRBJ2-3, with 7 bases fitting TRBD2. Per the germline V gene, CDR1 is SGHRS and CDR2 is YFSETQ. The V segment lost 3 bases and the J segment 1 base; nucleotides outside the gene matches: 2. The CDR3 runs 14 residues. This CDR3 is CASSSTSGTDTQYF. Here the CDR3 DNA reads TGCGCCAGCAGCTCTACTAGCGGCACAGATACGCAGTATTTT.

This clone showed up just once. The V gene is TRBV6-6, the J gene TRBJ2-7, with TRBD1 matching over 7 bases. V lost 8 bases to trimming and J lost 3 bases; unmatched junction nucleotides: 13. The CDR3 sequence is 15 residues long. In germline, CDR1 is MNHNY, CDR2 SVGAGI (reference sequence). The CDR3 spells CASRIVGPGGYEQYF. CDR3 DNA: TGTGCCAGCCGAATAGTGGGTCCAGGGGGCTACGAGCAGTACTTC.

V gene TRBV4-2 combines with J gene TRBJ2-3, with D perhaps matching TRBD1 (5 bases). This CDR3 comprises 16 residues. V was shortened by 0 bases and J by 6 bases, with 16 bases between the two germline ends. Germline CDR1 and CDR2: LGHNA and YNFKEQ. The CDR3 DNA follows: TGTGCCAGCAGCCAAGAGGAAGGGGTGGGGTCTGATACGCAGTATTTT. Translated: CASSQEEGVGSDTQYF.

The J gene is TRBJ2-2, the V gene TRBV25-1; D unresolved. Per germline, CDR1 MGHDK and CDR2 SYGVNS. The CDR3 extends over 15 amino acids. V gave up 6 bases and J gave up 1 base, with 12 bases separating them. DNA for the CDR3: TGTGCCAGCAGCGGTTGGAGACAGAACACCGGGGAGCTGTTTTTT. Translating it yields CASSGWRQNTGELFF.

This clone was counted a single time. This is likely an artifact of a read error, given a far larger clone one base away. The chain combines TRBV4-2 with TRBJ2-2, with TRBD2 as a possible D gene (6 bases). CDR1 is LGHNA, CDR2 YNFKEQ, per germline. There are 18 residues in the CDR3. With 0 bases removed from V and 7 bases from J, the gap between germline ends came to 21 bases. CDR3 loop: CASSQDWELTAGSGELFF. CDR3 sequence (DNA): TGTGCCAGCAGCCAAGATTGGGAGCTGACGGCCGGGAGCGGGGAGCTGTTTTTT.

The chain uses TRBV2 and TRBJ1-3; unclear D gene. This CDR3 is built from 15 residues. Per germline, CDR1 SNHLY and CDR2 FYNNEI. The V and J ends lost 2 bases and 3 bases respectively, with 11 bases between them. The CDR3 DNA is TGTGCCAGCAGTGAATTTGGCAGGCTTGGAAACACCATATATTTT. Amino acids: CASSEFGRLGNTIYF.

This clone was observed a handful of times. The rearrangement links TRBV18 to TRBJ1-1, with 9 nucleotides matching TRBD1. CDR1 is KGHSH and CDR2 is LQKENI in the germline V gene. The CDR3 spans 15 residues. J was trimmed by 3 bases and V by 3 bases; bases with no gene match: 5. CDR3 coding DNA: TGTGCCAGCTCACCGGGACAGGGTCGTGACACTGAAGCTTTCTTT. Its protein is CASSPGQGRDTEAFF.

The J gene is TRBJ1-2, the V gene TRBV4-2; weak D call: TRBD1 (5 bases). The CDR3 loop spans 15 amino acids. CDR1 is LGHNA and CDR2 is YNFKEQ in the germline V gene. The ends were cut back, 0 bases at V and 4 bases at J, with 12 bases in the middle. The CDR3 is CASSQDDTGSYGYTF. CDR3 in DNA: TGTGCCAGCAGCCAAGATGACACAGGCAGCTATGGCTACACCTTC.

V and J are TRBV29-1 and TRBJ1-1; TRBD1 aligns across 7 bases. V lost 3 bases and J lost 7; bases outside the gene matches: 5. The CDR3 contains 12 residues. Per the germline V gene, CDR1 is SQVTM and CDR2 is ANQGSEA. This CDR3 reads CSVEGQGVEAFF. The CDR3 DNA reads as TGCAGCGTTGAGGGCCAGGGGGTTGAAGCTTTCTTT.